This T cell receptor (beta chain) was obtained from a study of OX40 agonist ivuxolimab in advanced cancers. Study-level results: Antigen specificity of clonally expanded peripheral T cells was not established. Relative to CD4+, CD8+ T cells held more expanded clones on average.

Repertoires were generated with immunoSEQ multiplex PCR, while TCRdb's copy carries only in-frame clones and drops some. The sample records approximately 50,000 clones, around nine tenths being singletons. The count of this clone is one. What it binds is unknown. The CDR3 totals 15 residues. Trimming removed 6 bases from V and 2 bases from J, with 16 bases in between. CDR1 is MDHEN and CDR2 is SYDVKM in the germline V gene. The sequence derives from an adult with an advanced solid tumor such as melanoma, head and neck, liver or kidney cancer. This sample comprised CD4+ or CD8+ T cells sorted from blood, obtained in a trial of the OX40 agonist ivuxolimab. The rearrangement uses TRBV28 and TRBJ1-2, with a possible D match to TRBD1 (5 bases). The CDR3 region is CASSLAPTANYGYTF. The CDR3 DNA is TGTGCCAGCAGCTTAGCCCCGACAGCCAACTATGGCTACACCTTC.